Sequencing of this TCR beta chain was carried out in a study of cytomegalovirus exposure and HLA in healthy donors. Study summary: Early on, a data release was issued that held roughly 80 million unique TCRs from HLA-typed donors. Study-level points and caveats: Both high specificity and high sensitivity reportedly marked the classifier's diagnosis of cytomegalovirus status. It was confirmed in vitro that three of the CMV-associated chains were specific for CMV antigens.

CDR3 length: 14 residues. In germline, CDR1 is LNHDA, CDR2 SQIVND (reference sequence). Trimming took 3 bases from V and 1 from J, leaving 9 bases between them. In the PCR, 60 Vbeta and 13 Jbeta primers were used. Generated by immunoSEQ multiplex PCR, the TCRdb table keeps only in-frame clones and is missing some. This table has about 120,000 clones, 81% appearing once. A word on this clone: Its cognate antigen is unknown.

This TCR was recovered from a woman aged 40 to 50 in good health and CMV-seronegative. Sequenced sample: PBMCs. V usage is TRBV19 and J usage is TRBJ1-1; D gene ambiguous. Here the CDR3 DNA reads TGTGCCAGTAGTATCGGGGTCGGGAACACTGAAGCTTTCTTT. Its protein is CASSIGVGNTEAFF.